Listed below are T cell receptor beta chains from one sample, sequenced in a study of blood T cells in healthy people across ages. MiXCR, applied by TCRdb to the 5' RACE reads, yields one record per CDR3 protein. The sample lists 540,000 or so distinct CDR3 sequences, about 45% occurring once. Sequences were obtained from blood. The receptors were gathered from a man at least 80 years old in good health. CDR3s include the opening cysteine and the closing phenylalanine or tryptophan. D genes are given only for firm matches. Clone size is given for some rows only: seen once, a few or many times, or a class if the clone is expanded.

J gene | V gene | D gene | clone size | CDR3 protein | CDR3 DNA
TRBJ2-7 | TRBV4-1 | NA | NA | CASSQDSIQGFYEQYF | TGCGCCAGCAGCCAAGATTCAATCCAGGGATTCTACGAGCAGTACTTC
TRBJ2-7 | TRBV6-5 | TRBD2 | many | CASREATSGRGEQYF | TGTGCCAGCAGGGAGGCGACTAGCGGGAGGGGGGAGCAGTACTTC
TRBJ2-7 | TRBV7-2 | NA | few | CASSQAGTHTYEQYF | TGTGCCAGCAGCCAAGCCGGGACTCACACCTACGAGCAGTACTTC
TRBJ1-6 | TRBV11-2 | TRBD1 | NA | CASSTRDRGQISPLHF | TGTGCCAGCAGCACACGGGACAGGGGACAAATTTCACCCCTCCACTTT
TRBJ2-1 | TRBV29-1 | NA | few | CSVVSGYSYNEQFF | TGCAGCGTTGTGTCAGGGTACTCCTACAATGAGCAGTTCTTC
TRBJ2-3 | TRBV15 | NA | NA | CATSRDQGATTDTQYF | TGTGCCACCAGCAGAGATCAAGGGGCTACCACAGATACGCAGTATTTT
TRBJ2-7 | TRBV7-2 | TRBD2 | NA | CVSSPRPGLASYEQYF | TGTGTCAGCAGCCCCCGTCCGGGACTAGCGTCATACGAGCAGTACTTC
TRBJ2-5 | TRBV7-2 | TRBD2 | NA | CASSLASGGGYNEQYF | TGTGCCAGCAGCTTAGCTAGCGGGGGAGGCTACAATGAGCAGTACTTC
TRBJ2-7 | TRBV20-1 | NA | NA | CSAGRLVGNEQYF | TGCAGTGCTGGTCGACTAGTTGGCAATGAGCAGTACTTC
TRBJ1-6 | TRBV27 | NA | NA | CASSYRPPKSGSPLHF | TGTGCCAGCAGTTATCGTCCCCCAAAATCGGGTTCACCCCTCCACTTT
TRBJ2-1 | TRBV29-1 | NA | few | CSVLYRAEKYNEQFF | TGCAGCGTTCTTTACCGGGCCGAAAAGTACAATGAGCAGTTCTTC
TRBJ2-7 | TRBV11-1 | TRBD1 | NA | CTSSLDGTGYYEQYF | TGTACCAGCAGCTTAGACGGGACAGGGTACTACGAGCAGTACTTC
TRBJ2-5 | TRBV2 | TRBD1 | once | CASSTGDGTETQYF | TGTGCCAGCAGTACAGGGGACGGGACAGAGACCCAGTACTTC
TRBJ2-1 | TRBV12-3/TRBV12-4 | TRBD2 | few | CASTLRTSGYNEQFF | TGTGCCAGCACTCTACGGACTAGCGGGTACAATGAGCAGTTCTTC
TRBJ2-6 | TRBV7-2 | NA | NA | CASSLGAVRSGANVLTF | TGTGCCAGCAGCTTAGGGGCCGTTCGCTCTGGGGCCAACGTCCTGACTTTC
TRBJ2-4 | TRBV20-1 | NA | NA | CSARARGGLNIQYF | TGCAGTGCTAGAGCTAGGGGGGGATTAAACATTCAGTACTTC
TRBJ2-5 | TRBV7-2 | NA | NA | CASSSRNGDEQYF | TGTGCCAGCAGCTCCAGGAACGGCGATGAGCAGTACTTC
TRBJ2-1 | TRBV6-6 | NA | few | CASTDQLSSYNEQFF | TGTGCCAGCACCGACCAGCTCAGCTCCTACAATGAGCAGTTCTTC
TRBJ2-2 | TRBV7-2 | NA | NA | CASSLAEVYDVFF | TGTGCCAGCAGCTTAGCGGAGGTCTACGATGTGTTTTTT
TRBJ2-7 | TRBV13 | NA | few | CASTLGGRSYEQYF | TGTGCCAGCACCCTAGGAGGCCGCTCCTACGAGCAGTACTTC
TRBJ2-1 | TRBV20-1 | TRBD2 | NA | CSVHGGINNEQFF | TGCAGTGTTCACGGGGGGATAAATAATGAGCAGTTCTTC
TRBJ2-4 | TRBV20-1 | NA | NA | CSARGRLAQNIQYF | TGCAGTGCTAGGGGCAGGTTAGCGCAAAACATTCAGTACTTC
TRBJ1-2 | TRBV5-1 | NA | few | CASTPAGDRIYGYTF | TGCGCCAGCACTCCCGCAGGGGACCGGATCTATGGCTACACCTTC
TRBJ1-1 | TRBV7-2 | NA | NA | CASSLGAPGRTEAFF | TGTGCCAGCAGCTTAGGCGCTCCCGGAAGGACTGAAGCTTTCTTT
TRBJ2-1 | TRBV3-1 | NA | NA | CASRPSGYNEQFF | TGTGCCAGCCGCCCCTCGGGGTACAATGAGCAGTTCTTC
TRBJ2-6 | TRBV4-1 | NA | once | CASSQILGSGANVLTF | TGCGCCAGCAGCCAAATCCTTGGATCCGGGGCCAACGTCCTGACTTTC
TRBJ2-3 | TRBV27 | TRBD1 | NA | CASSWDRVTDTQYF | TGTGCCAGCAGTTGGGACAGGGTGACAGATACGCAGTATTTT
TRBJ1-6 | TRBV7-2 | TRBD1 | NA | CASSPRTGGNGSPLHF | TGTGCCAGCAGCCCCCGGACAGGGGGGAACGGTTCACCCCTCCACTTT
TRBJ2-1 | TRBV7-2 | NA | few | CASSSPGRGFGEQFF | TGTGCCAGCAGCTCGCCGGGGAGAGGTTTTGGTGAGCAGTTCTTC
TRBJ1-2 | TRBV28 | TRBD1 | once | CASSSRTRGRSYGYTF | TGTGCCAGCAGTTCCCGCACCAGGGGGCGCAGCTATGGCTACACCTTC
TRBJ1-2 | TRBV3-1 | NA | NA | CASSPTSVAHYGYTF | TGTGCCAGCAGCCCAACTTCGGTCGCCCACTATGGCTACACCTTC
TRBJ2-3 | TRBV7-2 | NA | few | CASSPQGTTTTDTQYF | TGTGCCAGCAGCCCCCAGGGGACCACCACCACAGATACGCAGTATTTT
TRBJ2-4 | TRBV28 | TRBD1 | few | CASRPSGTGVGEQYF | TGTGCCAGCAGACCCTCCGGGACAGGGGTTGGAGAGCAGTACTTC
TRBJ1-2 | TRBV4-1 | NA | once | CASSQAMDGGYTF | TGCGCCAGCAGCCAAGCTATGGACGGCGGCTACACCTTC
TRBJ1-2 | TRBV7-3 | TRBD1 | NA | CASSPPRDSAGGDYGYTF | TGTGCCAGCAGCCCGCCCCGGGACAGCGCCGGGGGAGACTATGGCTACACCTTC
TRBJ2-1 | TRBV18 | NA | NA | CASSPRVHGGRTYNEQFF | TGTGCCAGCTCACCACGTGTTCACGGGGGTCGAACCTACAATGAGCAGTTCTTC
TRBJ1-1 | TRBV5-1 | NA | many | CASRTSGYTAEAFF | TGCGCCAGCCGAACTTCAGGGTATACCGCTGAAGCTTTCTTT
TRBJ2-7 | TRBV2 | TRBD1 | NA | CASSGTGGNEQYF | TGTGCCAGCAGTGGGACAGGGGGGAACGAGCAGTACTTC
TRBJ2-6 | TRBV10-3 | NA | few | CAISESDAANVLTF | TGTGCCATCAGTGAGTCCGACGCCGCCAACGTCCTGACTTTC
TRBJ2-3 | TRBV9 | TRBD2 | NA | CASSVATTSGWNTQYF | TGTGCCAGCAGCGTAGCTACCACTAGCGGATGGAATACGCAGTATTTT
TRBJ2-3 | TRBV7-2 | TRBD2 | few | CASSFDGLAASTDTQYF | TGTGCCAGCAGCTTTGACGGACTAGCTGCTAGCACAGATACGCAGTATTTT
TRBJ2-7 | TRBV7-2 | TRBD2 | NA | CASSLSAGGDEQYF | TGTGCCAGCAGCTTATCAGCGGGAGGGGACGAGCAGTACTTC
TRBJ2-2 | TRBV7-9 | TRBD1 | NA | CASQGQGLNTGELFF | TGTGCCAGCCAAGGACAGGGTTTGAACACCGGGGAGCTGTTTTTT
TRBJ1-6 | TRBV10-3 | NA | NA | CATTKDASINLLHF | TGTGCCACCACCAAGGACGCCTCGATTAATCTCCTCCACTTT
TRBJ2-7 | TRBV6-5 | TRBD2 | few | CASSFDSSGATYEQYF | TGTGCCAGCAGTTTCGACTCTAGCGGGGCGACCTACGAGCAGTACTTC
TRBJ1-1 | TRBV18 | TRBD1 | once | CASSPLQGADTEAFF | TGTGCCAGCTCACCACTTCAGGGGGCAGACACTGAAGCTTTCTTT
TRBJ2-1 | TRBV6-5 | NA | many | CASSYSNEQFF | TGTGCCAGCAGTTACTCGAATGAGCAGTTCTTC
TRBJ2-7 | TRBV10-3 | TRBD2 | NA | CAISGKRDSYEQYF | TGTGCCATCAGCGGGAAGCGGGACTCCTACGAGCAGTACTTC
TRBJ2-1 | TRBV4-2 | TRBD1 | once | CASSGGHRGNGDEQFF | TGTGCCAGCAGCGGAGGCCACAGGGGAAATGGCGATGAGCAGTTCTTC
TRBJ1-2 | TRBV20-1 | TRBD1 | many | CSARASTGAGYTF | TGCAGTGCTAGAGCTTCGACAGGGGCCGGCTACACCTTC
TRBJ2-1 | TRBV6-5 | TRBD2 | many | CASGISGIWNEQFF | TGTGCCAGCGGGATCAGCGGGATTTGGAATGAGCAGTTCTTC
TRBJ2-7 | TRBV20-1 | NA | NA | CSAERTFGAYEQYF | TGCAGTGCGGAGAGGACCTTTGGGGCCTACGAGCAGTACTTC
TRBJ1-4 | TRBV12-3/TRBV12-4 | NA | NA | CASRLATTNEKLFF | TGTGCCAGCAGGCTAGCGACAACTAATGAAAAGCTGTTTTTT
TRBJ2-7 | TRBV30 | NA | once | CAWTNYNRLGDEQYF | TGTGCCTGGACCAATTACAACCGACTGGGTGACGAGCAGTACTTC
TRBJ2-6 | TRBV2 | TRBD1 | NA | CASSEETGAGANVLTF | TGTGCCAGCAGTGAAGAAACAGGGGCTGGGGCCAACGTCCTGACTTTC
TRBJ2-3 | TRBV20-1 | TRBD2 | NA | CSASAGTSGGAGDTQYF | TGCAGTGCTTCCGCCGGGACTAGCGGGGGGGCGGGAGATACGCAGTATTTT
TRBJ2-4 | TRBV4-3 | TRBD2 | NA | CASSPFLPGLAGGGENIQYF | TGCGCCAGCAGCCCCTTTCTGCCGGGACTAGCGGGAGGTGGGGAAAACATTCAGTACTTC
TRBJ2-6 | TRBV6-5 | NA | many | CASSETSGANVLTF | TGTGCCAGCAGCGAGACGTCTGGGGCCAACGTCCTGACTTTC
TRBJ1-6 | TRBV4-3 | NA | few | CASSQVGGTYNSPLHF | TGCGCCAGCAGCCAAGTTGGGGGGACCTATAATTCACCCCTCCACTTT